Listed below are T cell receptor beta chains from one sample, sequenced in a study of blood T cell repertoires in COVID-19. Only in-frame clones appear in the TCRdb table, and some are missing; sequencing was by immunoSEQ multiplex PCR. The repertoire holds hundreds of thousands of clones, with roughly 86% as singletons. Sequenced: PBMCs or T cells enriched from blood (not recorded which). These receptors all come from a young woman who had recovered from COVID-19. Each CDR3 is given with its conserved first and last residue. D genes are given only for firm matches. Clone size appears in some rows only: once, few, many, or a class for an expanded clone.

V gene: TRBV6-5; clone size: .; J gene: TRBJ1-2; D gene: .; CDR3 protein: CASSPGVGYGYTF; CDR3 DNA: TGTGCCAGCAGCCCAGGGGTGGGATATGGCTACACCTTC
V gene: TRBV30; clone size: .; J gene: TRBJ1-2; D gene: .; CDR3 protein: CAWSVRLGGYTF; CDR3 DNA: TGTGCCTGGAGTGTACGACTTGGCGGCTACACCTTC
V gene: TRBV28; clone size: .; J gene: TRBJ1-4; D gene: .; CDR3 protein: CASSLASGNEKLFF; CDR3 DNA: TGTGCCAGCAGTTTAGCGTCCGGTAATGAAAAACTGTTTTTT
V gene: TRBV11-3; clone size: .; J gene: TRBJ1-1; D gene: .; CDR3 protein: CASSTQYPNTEAFF; CDR3 DNA: TGTGCCAGCAGCACTCAATACCCGAACACTGAAGCTTTCTTT
V gene: TRBV7-8; clone size: .; J gene: TRBJ1-6; D gene: TRBD1; CDR3 protein: CASSPRTGGSYNSPLHF; CDR3 DNA: TGTGCCAGCAGCCCCCGGACAGGGGGCTCCTATAATTCACCCCTCCACTTT
V gene: TRBV4-3; clone size: once; J gene: TRBJ1-4; D gene: TRBD1; CDR3 protein: CASSQDLPGQGEKLFF; CDR3 DNA: TGCGCCAGCAGCCAAGACTTACCGGGACAGGGAGAAAAACTGTTTTTT
V gene: TRBV3-1/TRBV3-2; clone size: .; J gene: TRBJ2-3; D gene: TRBD2; CDR3 protein: CASSQGLAENTDTQYF; CDR3 DNA: TGTGCCAGCAGCCAAGGACTAGCGGAAAACACAGATACGCAGTATTTT
V gene: TRBV7-2; clone size: .; J gene: TRBJ1-5; D gene: .; CDR3 protein: CASSLGRPGGNQPQHF; CDR3 DNA: TGTGCCAGCAGCTTAGGGAGACCGGGAGGCAATCAGCCCCAGCATTTT
V gene: TRBV18; clone size: .; J gene: TRBJ1-5; D gene: TRBD1; CDR3 protein: CASSPSQGGPQHF; CDR3 DNA: TGTGCCAGCTCACCATCTCAGGGGGGGCCCCAGCATTTT
V gene: TRBV7-2; clone size: .; J gene: TRBJ1-6; D gene: TRBD1; CDR3 protein: CASSPNRQGAYNSPLHF; CDR3 DNA: TGTGCCAGCAGCCCCAACAGACAGGGGGCTTATAATTCACCCCTCCACTTT
V gene: TRBV9; clone size: .; J gene: TRBJ2-5; D gene: TRBD2; CDR3 protein: CASSVASGGTLQETQYF; CDR3 DNA: TGTGCCAGCAGCGTAGCAAGCGGGGGGACACTCCAAGAGACCCAGTACTTC
V gene: TRBV12-3/TRBV12-4; clone size: .; J gene: TRBJ1-1; D gene: .; CDR3 protein: CASIPRGRTEAFF; CDR3 DNA: TGTGCCAGCATCCCCAGGGGAAGGACTGAAGCTTTCTTT
V gene: TRBV5-1; clone size: .; J gene: TRBJ2-5; D gene: TRBD2; CDR3 protein: CASSLGSGVETQYF; CDR3 DNA: TGCGCCAGCAGCTTGGGCAGCGGGGTAGAGACCCAGTACTTC
V gene: TRBV5-1; clone size: .; J gene: TRBJ2-1; D gene: TRBD1; CDR3 protein: CASSNSTGAANEQFF; CDR3 DNA: TGCGCCAGCAGCAACTCGACAGGGGCGGCAAATGAGCAGTTCTTC
V gene: TRBV2; clone size: .; J gene: TRBJ1-1; D gene: .; CDR3 protein: CASSFNRWGTEAFF; CDR3 DNA: TGTGCCAGCAGTTTTAACAGGTGGGGCACTGAAGCTTTCTTT
V gene: TRBV4-3; clone size: .; J gene: TRBJ2-5; D gene: TRBD2; CDR3 protein: CASSQETTSGPQGTQYF; CDR3 DNA: TGCGCCAGCAGCCAAGAGACGACTAGCGGGCCCCAGGGGACCCAGTACTTC
V gene: TRBV21-1; clone size: .; J gene: TRBJ2-7; D gene: .; CDR3 protein: CASSIESLGTGVEGGSYEQYF; CDR3 DNA: TGTGCCAGCAGCATCGAATCTTTGGGGACAGGGGTTGAGGGGGGATCCTACGAGCAGTACTTC
V gene: TRBV27; clone size: .; J gene: TRBJ2-2; D gene: TRBD1; CDR3 protein: CASSPWGQGADTGELFF; CDR3 DNA: TGTGCCAGCAGTCCCTGGGGACAGGGGGCGGACACCGGGGAGCTGTTTTTT
V gene: TRBV28; clone size: once; J gene: TRBJ1-1; D gene: .; CDR3 protein: CASRVQGDEAFF; CDR3 DNA: TGTGCCAGCAGAGTCCAGGGTGATGAAGCTTTCTTT
V gene: TRBV4-1; clone size: .; J gene: TRBJ1-2; D gene: .; CDR3 protein: CASSHRDRSGNYGYTF; CDR3 DNA: TGCGCCAGCAGCCATCGCGACAGGTCGGGGAACTATGGCTACACCTTC
V gene: TRBV27; clone size: once; J gene: TRBJ2-3; D gene: .; CDR3 protein: CASSFRGGASDTQYF; CDR3 DNA: TGTGCCAGCAGTTTTCGTGGGGGGGCCTCAGATACGCAGTATTTT
V gene: TRBV19; clone size: .; J gene: TRBJ1-6; D gene: .; CDR3 protein: CASSIVSGFLSPLHF; CDR3 DNA: TGTGCCAGTAGTATAGTCTCGGGTTTTCTATCACCCCTCCACTTT
V gene: TRBV29-1; clone size: .; J gene: TRBJ1-1; D gene: .; CDR3 protein: CSGTGYLENTEAFF; CDR3 DNA: TGCAGCGGAACAGGGTATCTGGAAAACACTGAAGCTTTCTTT
V gene: TRBV10-3; clone size: .; J gene: TRBJ2-1; D gene: TRBD2; CDR3 protein: CAISPLAYRGDEQFF; CDR3 DNA: TGTGCCATCAGTCCACTAGCGTATAGGGGCGATGAGCAGTTCTTC
V gene: TRBV6-5; clone size: .; J gene: TRBJ2-3; D gene: .; CDR3 protein: CASSLRTDTQYF; CDR3 DNA: TGTGCCAGCAGTTTGAGGACAGATACGCAGTATTTT
V gene: TRBV18; clone size: .; J gene: TRBJ1-2; D gene: .; CDR3 protein: CASSVDEGNYGYTF; CDR3 DNA: TGTGCCAGCTCAGTCGACGAGGGTAACTATGGCTACACCTTC
V gene: TRBV4-3; clone size: .; J gene: TRBJ2-3; D gene: TRBD2; CDR3 protein: CASSKSGPSGSTDTQYF; CDR3 DNA: TGCGCCAGCAGCAAATCGGGGCCTAGCGGGAGCACAGATACGCAGTATTTT
V gene: TRBV16; clone size: .; J gene: TRBJ1-5; D gene: .; CDR3 protein: CASSQISINQPQHF; CDR3 DNA: TGTGCCAGCAGCCAAATCAGTATCAATCAGCCCCAGCATTTT
V gene: TRBV4-3; clone size: .; J gene: TRBJ1-2; D gene: TRBD1; CDR3 protein: CASSQGQGSTYGYTF; CDR3 DNA: TGCGCCAGCAGCCAGGGACAGGGGTCGACCTATGGCTACACCTTC
V gene: TRBV2; clone size: .; J gene: TRBJ2-5; D gene: TRBD1; CDR3 protein: CASSPGQGGETQYF; CDR3 DNA: TGTGCCAGCAGCCCAGGACAGGGGGGTGAGACCCAGTACTTC
V gene: TRBV7-6; clone size: .; J gene: TRBJ2-5; D gene: .; CDR3 protein: CASAIRAGQETQYF; CDR3 DNA: TGTGCCAGCGCTATCCGGGCGGGGCAAGAGACCCAGTACTTC
V gene: TRBV7-2; clone size: .; J gene: TRBJ1-4; D gene: .; CDR3 protein: CASSLARRNEKLFF; CDR3 DNA: TGTGCCAGCAGCTTAGCGCGTAGAAATGAAAAACTGTTTTTT
V gene: TRBV27; clone size: .; J gene: TRBJ1-1; D gene: .; CDR3 protein: CASSSRGGFNTEAFF; CDR3 DNA: TGTGCCAGCAGTTCGCGGGGGGGGTTTAACACTGAAGCTTTCTTT
V gene: TRBV7-8; clone size: .; J gene: TRBJ1-2; D gene: .; CDR3 protein: CASSLGPTMNYGYTF; CDR3 DNA: TGTGCCAGCAGCTTAGGACCGACTATGAACTATGGCTACACCTTC
V gene: TRBV12-3/TRBV12-4; clone size: few; J gene: TRBJ2-2; D gene: .; CDR3 protein: CASRTGGIGELFF; CDR3 DNA: TGTGCCAGCAGGACCGGGGGAATCGGGGAGCTGTTTTTT
V gene: TRBV18; clone size: .; J gene: TRBJ1-1; D gene: .; CDR3 protein: CASSPPALNTEAFF; CDR3 DNA: TGTGCCAGCTCACCACCGGCCCTCAACACTGAAGCTTTCTTT
V gene: TRBV5-4; clone size: .; J gene: TRBJ2-7; D gene: TRBD2; CDR3 protein: CASSTGGLAGGAGYEQYF; CDR3 DNA: TGTGCCAGCAGCACAGGAGGACTAGCGGGAGGCGCCGGCTACGAGCAGTACTTC
V gene: TRBV28; clone size: .; J gene: TRBJ1-2; D gene: .; CDR3 protein: CASSAASGGLNGYTF; CDR3 DNA: TGTGCCAGCAGTGCCGCGTCCGGGGGGTTGAATGGCTACACCTTC
V gene: TRBV5-1; clone size: .; J gene: TRBJ1-6; D gene: TRBD1; CDR3 protein: CASSLFPGQGPLVALHF; CDR3 DNA: TGCGCCAGCAGCTTATTCCCGGGACAGGGACCATTAGTGGCCCTCCACTTT
V gene: TRBV3-1/TRBV3-2; clone size: .; J gene: TRBJ1-6; D gene: .; CDR3 protein: CASSHPEGVLSNSPLHF; CDR3 DNA: TGTGCCAGCAGCCATCCCGAGGGAGTCCTTTCTAATTCACCCCTCCACTTT
V gene: TRBV20-1; clone size: .; J gene: TRBJ1-5; D gene: .; CDR3 protein: CSASLLRKDSNQPQHF; CDR3 DNA: TGCAGTGCTAGTTTATTGAGGAAGGATAGCAATCAGCCCCAGCATTTT
V gene: TRBV28; clone size: .; J gene: TRBJ2-1; D gene: TRBD1; CDR3 protein: CASSPPWTGMSEQFF; CDR3 DNA: TGTGCCAGCAGCCCGCCCTGGACAGGGATGAGTGAGCAGTTCTTC